This T cell receptor (beta chain) was sequenced for a study of response to subunit inactivated influenza vaccine. Study outcomes and limitations: The study's authors posited that every seasonal influenza vaccination enlists few new T cells.

Points on this clonotype: Its target is unknown.

TCRdb called the RT-PCR reads again in MiXCR, with one record for every CDR3 protein. The table records fewer than 600,000 distinct CDR3 sequences, around 7.9% of them present only once. This receptor was identified in a man between 50 and 75 years old who received an inactivated influenza vaccine. This sample comprised PBMCs from blood, obtained around 2 years after vaccination.

DNA of the CDR3: TGTGCCAGCAGCCCGACGCGTGGGGAAATCTCCTACAATGAGCAGTTCTTC. This translates into CASSPTRGEISYNEQFF. This chain uses TRBV11-2 with TRBJ2-1; no firm D call. Trimming took off 5 bases at V and 0 bases at J, with 17 bases between the two ends. The CDR3 is 17 amino acids. Germline lookup yields CDR1 SGHAT and CDR2 FQNNGV.